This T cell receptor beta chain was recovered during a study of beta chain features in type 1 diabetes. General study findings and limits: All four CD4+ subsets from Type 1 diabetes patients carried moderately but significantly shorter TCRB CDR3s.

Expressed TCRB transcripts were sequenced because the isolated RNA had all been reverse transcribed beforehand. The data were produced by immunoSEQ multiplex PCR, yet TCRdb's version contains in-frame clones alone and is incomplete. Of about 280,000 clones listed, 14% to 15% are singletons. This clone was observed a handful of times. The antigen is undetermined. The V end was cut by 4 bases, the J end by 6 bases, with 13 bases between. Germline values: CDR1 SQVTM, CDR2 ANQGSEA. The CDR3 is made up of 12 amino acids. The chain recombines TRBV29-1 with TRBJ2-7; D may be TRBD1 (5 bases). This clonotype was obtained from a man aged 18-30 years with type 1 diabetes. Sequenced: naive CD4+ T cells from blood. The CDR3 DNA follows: TGCAGCGTTGGACTCAGGGCCCTCGAGCAGTACTTC. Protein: CSVGLRALEQYF.